One and the same sample provided the 18 T cell receptor beta chains below, sequenced in a study of response to subunit inactivated influenza vaccine. From the RT-PCR reads, TCRdb called clonotypes with MiXCR, one entry per CDR3 protein. The sample lists more than 250,000 distinct CDR3 sequences, around a fifth occurring once. The sequenced sample was PBMCs from blood, obtained about 20 months after vaccination. These receptors were obtained from a man aged 45-69 years who received an inactivated influenza vaccine.

The V call is TRBV7-2, the J call TRBJ2-1; TRBD2 matches at 9 bases. V gave up 1 base and J gave up 3 bases; unmatched junction bases: 4. This CDR3 region has 16 residues. CDR1 SGHTA and CDR2 FQGNSA come from the germline V gene. Here the CDR3 DNA reads TGTGCCAGCAGCTTAGTAGCGGGAGCCATCTACAATGAGCAGTTCTTC. Protein: CASSLVAGAIYNEQFF.

This clonotype was counted only a few times. CDR3 sequence (DNA): TGTGCCATCAGTGCGGACAGTTCCTCTGCCCAGTATTTT. It codes for CAISADSSSAQYF. The chain couples TRBV10-3 to TRBJ2-3, with D possibly being TRBD1 (6 bases). Germline V gene data show CDR1 as ENHRY and CDR2 as SYGVKD. This CDR3 contains 13 residues. Trimming cost V 4 bases and J 12 bases, with 17 bases left between them.

This sequence joins TRBV2 and TRBJ2-1, with 12 nucleotides matching TRBD2. Germline V lookup: CDR1 SNHLY, CDR2 FYNNEI. V lost 10 bases to trimming and J lost 4 bases; unmatched junction nucleotides: 11. This CDR3 contains 16 residues. The CDR3 sequence is CATSTSGSPPYNEQFF. The DNA for the CDR3 is TGTGCCACTTCGACTAGCGGGAGCCCCCCATACAATGAGCAGTTCTTC.

The J gene is TRBJ2-2, the V gene TRBV5-4, with D possibly TRBD1 on 6 matching bases. Trimming shortened V by 4 bases and J by 3 bases, and 13 bases separated the two germline ends. Germline loops: CDR1 SGHNT, CDR2 YYREEE (reference sequence). This CDR3 is built from 15 residues. Written as DNA, the CDR3 is TGTGCCAGCAGCCCCATGGGACATTACACCGGGGAGCTGTTTTTT. Its protein product is CASSPMGHYTGELFF.

The CDR3 coding sequence is TGTGCCAGCAGCCAGAGTACGGACAGGGGTTACAATGAGCAGTTCTTC. This sequence encodes CASSQSTDRGYNEQFF. The chain is built from TRBV4-2 and TRBJ2-1; TRBD1 agrees at 9 bases. The germline V gene has CDR1 LGHNA and CDR2 YNFKEQ. The V segment lost 3 bases and the J segment 4 bases; nucleotides outside the gene matches: 7. The CDR3 covers 16 residues.

The chain combines TRBV12-3 or TRBV12-4 with TRBJ2-7; D might be TRBD1 (5 bases). V gave up 9 bases and J gave up 4 bases, with 16 bases separating them. The CDR3 sequence is 13 residues long. The CDR3 reads CARLRGLGYEQYF. The CDR3 DNA reads TGTGCCAGACTTAGGGGCCTCGGGTACGAGCAGTACTTC.

This clonotype was seen many times. The chain recombines TRBV2 with TRBJ1-1; tentatively, D is TRBD1 (6 bases). Trimming took 10 bases from V and 6 from J, leaving 18 bases between them. The CDR3 covers 13 residues. Germline V CDR1 and CDR2: SNHLY, FYNNEI. The CDR3 reads CANERWRGSEAFF. CDR3 DNA: TGTGCCAACGAGCGGTGGAGGGGGTCTGAAGCTTTCTTT.

The sample holds a few counts of this clonotype. V gene TRBV4-3 combines with J gene TRBJ2-3; the match to TRBD1 covers 7 bases. CDR1 is LGHNA, CDR2 YSLEER, per germline. This CDR3 contains 15 residues. Trimming took 1 base from V and 2 from J; bases not matched to a gene: 3. The DNA of the CDR3 is TGCGCCAGCAGCCAAGGACAGGGTATCACAGATACGCAGTATTTT. It encodes CASSQGQGITDTQYF.

This chain uses TRBV6-6 with TRBJ2-1, with a tentative D call TRBD1 (6 bases). From germline, CDR1 is MNHNY and CDR2 SVGAGI (reference sequence). This CDR3 has 11 amino acids. Trimming removed 2 bases at V and 14 bases at J, with 10 bases between. CDR3 nucleotides: TGTGCCAGCAGTTACGGGGGCCATGAGTTCTTC. Its protein is CASSYGGHEFF.

This chain connects TRBV6-2 or TRBV6-3 to TRBJ2-7; D possibly corresponds to TRBD1 (5 bases). The CDR3 runs 14 residues. Germline CDR1 is MNHEY and CDR2 is SVGEGT. V lost 4 bases, J lost 2 bases, and 12 bases lay in between. The CDR3 coding sequence is TGTGCCAGCAGTTCGACAGTCACCACCTACGAGCAGTACTTC. Its translation: CASSSTVTTYEQYF.

The V and J genes are TRBV5-1 and TRBJ2-2; D tentatively fits TRBD1 or TRBD2 (7 bases each). V lost 0 bases to trimming and J lost 8 bases, with 26 bases between them. This CDR3 has 19 residues. Germline V gives CDR1 SGHRS, CDR2 YFSETQ. CDR3 nucleotides: TGCGCCAGCAGCTTGGGGACAGGCACAGCGGGGACAGTAACTGGGGAGCTGTTTTTT. This codes for CASSLGTGTAGTVTGELFF.

The rearrangement uses TRBV5-1 and TRBJ2-7; D gene unclear. This CDR3 is 11 amino acids long. The germline V and J ends were trimmed by 2 bases and 6 bases, with 6 bases remaining between them. Germline V gene sequence: CDR1 SGHRS, CDR2 YFSETQ. CDR3 sequence reads: CASSLNLEQYF. The CDR3 coding sequence is TGCGCCAGCAGCTTAAACCTCGAGCAGTACTTC.

The CDR3 coding sequence is TGCGCCAGCAGCCAAGGTACAGGGGGGGGAACTGAAGCTTTCTTT. Translation gives CASSQGTGGGTEAFF. The V gene is TRBV4-1, the J gene TRBJ1-1, with 8 bases that match TRBD1. The length of the CDR3 is 15 residues. Germline trimming cut 1 base from V and 5 bases from J; bases unmatched to any gene: 6. Looked up from germline, CDR1 is MGHRA and CDR2 is YSYEKL.

V usage is TRBV4-3 and J usage is TRBJ2-7; D is unresolved. The CDR3 loop spans 14 amino acids. The germline gives CDR1 LGHNA, CDR2 YSLEER. V was shortened by 0 bases and J by 2 bases, with 8 bases between the two germline ends. The CDR3 reads CASSQDRYPYEQYF. The CDR3 DNA reads as TGCGCCAGCAGCCAAGACAGGTACCCCTACGAGCAGTACTTC.

This chain connects TRBV9 to TRBJ2-1; D perhaps matches TRBD2 (6 bases). This CDR3 comprises 14 residues. Trimming left V 0 bases short and J 7 bases short, with 11 bases between. The germline gives CDR1 SGDLS, CDR2 YYNGEE. Here the CDR3 reads CASSVGLAPNEQFF. The DNA of the CDR3 is TGTGCCAGCAGCGTAGGCCTAGCGCCGAATGAGCAGTTCTTC. The full variable domain, in which reference TRBV9 and TRBJ2-1 provide the parts outside the CDR3, is DSGVTQTPKHLITATGQRVTLRCSPRSGDLSVYWYQQSLDQGLQFLIQYYNGEERAKGNILERFSAQQFPDLHSELNLSSLELGDSALYFCASSVGLAPNEQFFGPGTRLTVL.

The DNA of the CDR3 is TGTGCCAGCAGTTTAATCCGTACAGGATCCGCCTACAATGAGCAGTTCTTC. Protein: CASSLIRTGSAYNEQFF. The chain joins TRBV12-3 or TRBV12-4 to TRBJ2-1; a possible D gene is TRBD1 (5 bases). The V end lost 2 bases, the J end lost 2 bases, and 16 bases lay between the germline ends. The CDR3 runs 17 residues.

This chain joins TRBV12-3 or TRBV12-4 and TRBJ1-5; D unresolved. Deletions cut 3 bases from V and 7 bases from J, with 13 bases between. The CDR3 has 14 amino acids. In DNA, the CDR3 is TGTGCCAGCAGTTTGGCTGGGCCGCGGCAGCCCCAGCATTTT. Protein product: CASSLAGPRQPQHF.

This sequence joins TRBV29-1 and TRBJ1-2; D remains ambiguous. Per germline, CDR1 SQVTM and CDR2 ANQGSEA. V was cut by 3 bases and J by 3 bases, with 8 bases left in between. The CDR3 has 12 amino acids. The CDR3 nucleotides read TGCAGCGTTGATTCTGCTGACTATGGCTACACCTTC. Translated: CSVDSADYGYTF. Supplemented by reference TRBV29-1 and TRBJ1-2, the full variable domain reads SAVISQKPSRDICQRGTSLTIQCQVDSQVTMMFWYRQQPGQSLTLIATANQGSEATYESGFVIDKFPISRPNLTFSTLTVSNMSPEDSSIYLCSVDSADYGYTFGSGTRLTVV.